This T cell receptor beta chain stems from a study of blood T cell repertoires in COVID-19. Study-wide background: COVID-19 samples, acute and convalescent, were from the United States, Italy and Spain.

Some clones are missing from TCRdb's copy, which holds only in-frame ones; the method was immunoSEQ multiplex PCR. The sample yields 30,000 to 35,000 clones, roughly 90% seen once. This clonotype originated in a man in his 60s with COVID-19, enrolled during active disease. The material sequenced was peripheral blood.

The DNA of the CDR3 is TGTGCCAGCAGCTTAGTATACGGGTTGAACACTGAAGCTTTCTTT. Its translation is CASSLVYGLNTEAFF. This rearrangement joins TRBV7-2 to TRBJ1-1; D uncertain. The germline V gene encodes CDR1 SGHTA and CDR2 FQGNSA. V lost 1 base and J lost 0, with 9 bases in between. The CDR3 has 15 amino acids.